This T cell receptor (beta chain) comes out of a study of tumor-infiltrating lymphocytes in primary liver carcinoma. The study's findings and limits: Blood trailed tumors significantly in top-250-clone fraction (p = 0.039).

A primer matching the constant region was used to make TCR beta cDNA from 500 ng of total RNA. For TCR beta, libraries were produced by three nested multiplex PCR rounds using slightly modified ARM-PCR. It was with TRBV1-TRBV30 forward primers and a C-beta reverse primer that the first two PCR rounds were run, at roughly 10 cycles each. TCRdb used MiXCR to reprocess the multiplex PCR reads, holding one entry per CDR3 protein. Among 80,000 or so distinct CDR3 sequences, 60% to 80% were seen once, and the ten largest hold roughly 15%. The tissue used was unsorted bulk material of about 19-34 mg. RNA and DNA were co-extracted from it with the AllPrep DNA/RNA mini kit. Germline CDR1 is MGHRA and CDR2 is YSYEKL. The CDR3 has 16 amino acids. Details on this clonotype: Its antigen is undetermined. At one end, the junction sequence differs from germline, possibly due to a read error.

This chain links TRBV4-1 with TRBJ1-3, with 7 bases identical to TRBD1. The TCR originated in a woman aged 60-70 years with primary liver carcinoma and hepatitis B virus infection. The sequencing sample was made of liver tumor tissue from sampling region 4. Specified subset: tumor region T4, right-lateral pole. CDR3 sequence: CASGQEDRNAGNTIYF. The CDR3 DNA reads TGCGCCAGCGGCCAAGAGGACAGGAATGCTGGAAACACCATATATTTT.